This TCR beta chain is from a study of neurological immune-mediated disorders. Via MiXCR, TCRdb re-called the 5' RACE reads, giving one row per CDR3 protein. The table shows tens of thousands of distinct CDR3 sequences, with over 2% occurring only once. This clonotype was seen many times. Trimming removed 7 bases from V and 5 bases from J; junction bases left unmatched: 7. This CDR3 comprises 14 residues. CDR1 and CDR2 from the germline V gene are SGHTA and FQGNSA. This TCR was recovered from a middle-aged man with multiple sclerosis. The rearrangement joins TRBV7-2 to TRBJ1-5; 8 nucleotides match TRBD1. The sequencing sample was made of PBMCs. The CDR3: CASNTGGRDQPQHF. Here the CDR3 DNA reads TGTGCCAGCAACACAGGGGGACGAGATCAGCCCCAGCATTTT.